The clone carrying this TCR beta chain is medium-sized (0.01 to 0.1%) within its sample. The data derive from a study of HIV-infected patients and healthy controls. All unsorted peripheral T cells were captured because whole blood was used without fractionation. Reverse transcription used about 500 ng RNA and constant-region primers for alpha and beta. Each of the alpha and beta chains got its own library through chain-specific third strand synthesis with indices. TCRdb independently ran MiXCR on the 5' RACE reads; one entry per CDR3 protein. The data hold 6,000 to 8,500 distinct CDR3 sequences, with about 8% observed a single time. Trimming shortened V by 7 bases and J by 4 bases, and 17 bases separated the two germline ends. The CDR3 spans 14 residues. Germline CDR1 and CDR2: SNHLY and FYNNEI.

This clonotype was obtained from an adult with HIV infection. The source material was blood, sampled before antiretroviral therapy. The chain has TRBV2 and TRBJ2-7; D is possibly TRBD1 (5 bases). CDR3 region: CASTAGNYEYEQYF. The CDR3, as DNA: TGTGCCAGCACTGCAGGGAATTACGAATACGAGCAGTACTTC.